A single sample gave rise to the 30 T cell receptor beta chains below, sequenced in a study of blood T cell repertoires in COVID-19. Repertoires were generated with immunoSEQ multiplex PCR, while TCRdb's copy carries only in-frame clones and drops some. The sample has fewer than 350,000 clones, approximately 86% seen once. The sequencing input was peripheral blood. Source of these receptors: a woman aged 65 to 85 with COVID-19, enrolled during active disease.

The chain uses TRBV4-1 and TRBJ1-1, with a weak D call TRBD1 (5 bases). The V end was cut by 1 base, the J end by 4 bases, with 13 bases between. This CDR3 has 15 residues. Germline values: CDR1 MGHRA, CDR2 YSYEKL. DNA for the CDR3: TGCGCCAGCAGCCAAGGGGCAGGGCCGGGCACTGAAGCTTTCTTT. This gives the protein CASSQGAGPGTEAFF.

This clone was seen a handful of times. The CDR3 end shows no conserved phenylalanine or tryptophan, and so a read error is likely. The limits of the CDR3 on the DNA are not certain, so only TCRdb's listed CDR3 is given. J is TRBJ1-2 and V is TRBV21-1; the D call in the table, TRBD1, was not verified against the DNA. TRBV21-1 is noted as a pseudogene. The CDR3 is made up of 9 amino acids, end residues included. The CDR3 loop reads CATTGTVIL.

The chain has TRBV30 and TRBJ2-1; D possibly corresponds to TRBD1 (6 bases). Germline CDR1 and CDR2: GTSNPN and SVGIG (reference sequence). V lost 2 bases and J lost 3, with 11 bases in between. The CDR3 consists of 14 residues. In DNA form, the CDR3 reads TGTGCCTGGAGTCTAACAGGGTACTACAATGAGCAGTTCTTC. Its translation is CAWSLTGYYNEQFF.

Written as DNA, the CDR3 is TGTGCCAGCAGTACACTTGGGACAGCTGGAGAGACCCAGTACTTC. The encoded protein is CASSTLGTAGETQYF. This chain uses TRBV27 with TRBJ2-5, with 7 positions matching TRBD1. CDR3 length: 15 amino acids. V shed 5 bases, J shed 4 bases, and the junction held 10 bases outside the gene matches. CDR1 is MNHEY, CDR2 SMNVEV, per germline (reference sequence).

In this sample, this clone turned up a few times. The chain carries TRBV28 and TRBJ1-5; no reliable D call. The V end lost 2 bases, the J end lost 0 bases, and 14 bases lay between the germline ends. The CDR3 extends over 17 amino acids. Germline V gene data show CDR1 as MDHEN and CDR2 as SYDVKM. The CDR3 DNA reads TGTGCCAGCAGTTTAAGCGGACTGACGTATAGCAATCAGCCCCAGCATTTT. Encoded protein: CASSLSGLTYSNQPQHF.

The chain links TRBV9 to TRBJ1-6, with a possible D match to TRBD1 (6 bases). V shed 4 bases and J shed 9 bases, with 14 bases lying between them. The CDR3 runs 14 residues. CDR1 SGDLS and CDR2 YYNGEE come from the germline V gene. CDR3 DNA: TGTGCCAGCAGCCTCGGGGGGGCGGCTTCACCCCTCCACTTT. Translated, it gives CASSLGGAASPLHF. The entire variable domain, with the rest obtained from reference TRBV9 and TRBJ1-6, is as follows: DSGVTQTPKHLITATGQRVTLRCSPRSGDLSVYWYQQSLDQGLQFLIQYYNGEERAKGNILERFSAQQFPDLHSELNLSSLELGDSALYFCASSLGGAASPLHFGNGTRLTVT.

The V gene is TRBV19, the J gene TRBJ1-2, with TRBD1 identical over 7 bases. This CDR3 region has 13 residues. Germline V CDR1 and CDR2: LNHDA, SQIVND (reference sequence). Germline trimming cut 10 bases from V and 6 bases from J; bases unmatched to any gene: 11. CDR3 sequence: CATTEGAQDGYTF. The CDR3 bases are TGTGCCACCACGGAGGGGGCGCAGGATGGCTACACCTTC.

V is TRBV5-6 and J is TRBJ2-7; D is possibly TRBD1 (6 bases). V was pared by 7 bases and J by 4 bases, with 12 bases between. The CDR3 is 12 amino acids. The germline V gene has CDR1 SGHDT and CDR2 YYEEEE. CDR3 nucleotides: TGTGCCAGCGGCGAACAGGGATACGAGCAGTACTTC. It encodes CASGEQGYEQYF.

This clone was seen a handful of times. J is TRBJ2-1 and V is TRBV29-1, with 7 bases that match TRBD2. Per germline, CDR1 SQVTM and CDR2 ANQGSEA. The junction had 8 bases not matched to a gene; V was cut back by 8 bases and J by 4 bases. This CDR3 spans 13 amino acids. DNA of the CDR3: TGCAGCACCGGAGGACTAGATTACAATGAGCAGTTCTTC. The encoded protein is CSTGGLDYNEQFF.

This chain joins TRBV18 and TRBJ2-1; 10 bases fit TRBD2. Germline-derived CDR1 and CDR2 are KGHSH and LQKENI. This CDR3 is 15 amino acids long. With V trimmed by 6 bases and J by 3 bases, 5 bases remained unmatched. In DNA, the CDR3 is TGTGCCAGCTCTCGCGGACTAGCGGACTACAATGAGCAGTTCTTC. Amino acids: CASSRGLADYNEQFF.

The V gene is TRBV5-1, the J gene TRBJ1-1; D may be TRBD1 (6 bases). This CDR3 is built from 14 residues. Germline V lookup: CDR1 SGHRS, CDR2 YFSETQ. V was cut by 3 bases and J by 4 bases, with 13 bases left in between. CDR3 in DNA: TGCGCCAGCAGCTGGGCGGACAGTCGCACTGAAGCTTTCTTT. The encoded protein is CASSWADSRTEAFF.

The chain combines TRBV5-6 with TRBJ1-3, with D unresolved. The CDR3 consists of 14 residues. Per germline, CDR1 SGHDT and CDR2 YYEEEE. V was shortened by 6 bases and J by 4 bases, with 14 bases between the two germline ends. The CDR3 here is CASTLAGGGNTIYF. Written as DNA, the CDR3 is TGTGCCAGCACCCTTGCGGGAGGGGGAAACACCATATATTTT.

The gene calls are TRBV5-8 and TRBJ1-5; 8 nucleotides agree with TRBD1. CDR1 and CDR2 (germline): SGHTS, YDEGEE. The CDR3 extends over 14 amino acids. V lost 5 bases to trimming and J lost 8 bases; unmatched junction nucleotides: 9. The CDR3 bases are TGTGCCAGCAGTTATGGACAGGGCAGGGAGCCCCAGCATTTT. Protein product: CASSYGQGREPQHF.

J is TRBJ1-2 and V is TRBV6-5; TRBD1 might be the D (6 bases). This CDR3 has 13 amino acids. V was cut by 6 bases and J by 8 bases, with 16 bases left in between. Germline V gene lookup returns CDR1 MNHEY and CDR2 SVGAGI. CDR3 DNA: TGTGCCAGCAGCAAACAGGGAATAGGGGGCTACACCTTC. This translates into CASSKQGIGGYTF.

About this clone: One end of the junction varies from germline; a read error may be responsible. The chain carries TRBV24-1 and TRBJ2-1; possibly TRBD2 for D (5 bases). The CDR3 covers 13 residues. Germline loops: CDR1 KGHDR, CDR2 SFDVKD. The CDR3 sequence: CATSDSFRPQRIF. The CDR3 DNA sequence: TGTGCCACCAGTGACTCTTTCCGGCCCCAGCGGATCTTC.

The chain links TRBV7-2 to TRBJ1-1; 7 bases match TRBD1. This CDR3 comprises 16 residues. The V and J ends lost 7 bases and 3 bases, in that order; junction bases with no gene match: 14. Germline V lookup: CDR1 SGHTA, CDR2 FQGNSA. The CDR3 DNA reads TGTGCCAGCACCCAGCAAGGGGGCCAGATTTACACTGAAGCTTTCTTT. It specifies CASTQQGGQIYTEAFF.

The V and J genes are TRBV12-5 and TRBJ2-3, with TRBD2 as a possible D gene (5 bases). V lost 0 bases and J lost 5, with 12 bases in between. The CDR3 is 15 residues long. CDR1 and CDR2 (germline): LGHNT, FRNRAP. The CDR3 nucleotides read TGTGCTAGTGGTTTGGTCCCTCGAGCGGTAGATACGCAGTATTTT. Translation gives CASGLVPRAVDTQYF.

The rearrangement joins TRBV9 to TRBJ2-3, with D tentatively TRBD2 (6 bases). Germline CDR1 reads SGDLS; CDR2 reads YYNGEE. This CDR3 is 16 amino acids long. Trimming left V 1 base short and J 5 bases short, with 17 bases between. The CDR3 DNA is TGTGCCAGCAGCGTAATAGGGACTGGTTCTTTAGATACGCAGTATTTT. Amino acids: CASSVIGTGSLDTQYF.

The chain employs TRBV10-3 and TRBJ2-3; D is possibly TRBD1 (6 bases). Trimming left V 2 bases short and J 1 base short, with 10 bases between. This CDR3 is built from 15 residues. Germline-derived CDR1 and CDR2 are ENHRY and SYGVKD. The CDR3 here is CAISEADSRTDTQYF. CDR3 nucleotide sequence: TGTGCCATCAGTGAGGCGGACAGCCGCACAGATACGCAGTATTTT.

The chain joins TRBV30 to TRBJ1-2; 7 nucleotides line up with TRBD1. The CDR3 has 15 residues. The germline V gene encodes CDR1 GTSNPN and CDR2 SVGIG (reference sequence). The junction had 10 bases not matched to a gene; V was cut back by 1 base and J by 5 bases. CDR3 DNA: TGTGCCTGGAGTGCCGAGGGACAGAGAGGTTATGGCTACACCTTC. Translated, it gives CAWSAEGQRGYGYTF.

This chain joins TRBV6-6 and TRBJ1-1, with D possibly TRBD1 on 6 matching bases. Germline assignment: CDR1 MNHNY and CDR2 SVGAGI (reference sequence). The V end lost 7 bases, the J end lost 0 bases, and 12 bases lay between the germline ends. The CDR3 runs 14 residues. Here the CDR3 DNA reads TGTGCCAGCAATTCCGACAGGATGAACACTGAAGCTTTCTTT. This codes for CASNSDRMNTEAFF.

The genes are TRBV6-5 and TRBJ2-7; TRBD1 might be the D (6 bases). Germline values: CDR1 MNHEY, CDR2 SVGAGI. CDR3 length equals 13 residues. V was clipped by 2 bases and J by 7 bases, with 12 bases between them. CDR3 in amino acids: CASSYGLQGEQYF. CDR3 DNA: TGTGCCAGCAGTTACGGGCTCCAGGGGGAGCAGTACTTC.

The chain recombines TRBV28 with TRBJ2-7; possibly TRBD2 for D (7 bases). Trimming stripped 5 bases from V and 5 bases from J, with 19 bases between. The CDR3 loop spans 15 amino acids. From germline, CDR1 is MDHEN and CDR2 SYDVKM. The CDR3 reads CASSPSIGGDNEQYF. In nucleotides, the CDR3 is TGTGCCAGCAGTCCCAGCATAGGGGGGGACAACGAGCAGTACTTC.

This rearrangement joins TRBV24-1 to TRBJ1-5, with D perhaps matching TRBD1 (6 bases). Germline lookup yields CDR1 KGHDR and CDR2 SFDVKD. This CDR3 is 17 amino acids long. V lost 4 bases and J lost 1, with 16 bases in between. DNA for the CDR3: TGTGCCACCAGTGAAAAAACAGGGTCTCGCAGCAATCAGCCCCAGCATTTT. It codes for CATSEKTGSRSNQPQHF.

The chain carries TRBV9 and TRBJ1-3; the D is unclear. CDR3 length: 16 residues. The V gene's germline CDR1 is SGDLS and CDR2 YYNGEE. V lost 5 bases to trimming and J lost 0 bases, with 15 bases between them. CDR3 sequence reads: CASSDSSRSSGNTIYF. For the CDR3, the DNA is TGTGCCAGCAGTGACTCTAGCCGCAGCTCTGGAAACACCATATATTTT. The whole variable domain, remainder taken from reference TRBV9 and TRBJ1-3, is DSGVTQTPKHLITATGQRVTLRCSPRSGDLSVYWYQQSLDQGLQFLIQYYNGEERAKGNILERFSAQQFPDLHSELNLSSLELGDSALYFCASSDSSRSSGNTIYFGEGSWLTVV.

The chain employs TRBV2 and TRBJ2-2; 8 positions agree with TRBD1. CDR1 and CDR2 (germline): SNHLY, FYNNEI. This CDR3 has 15 residues. V lost 4 bases and J lost 5; bases outside the gene matches: 6. The CDR3 DNA reads TGTGCCAGCAGTGGGTCAGGGGGCGAGACCGGGGAGCTGTTTTTT. It specifies CASSGSGGETGELFF.

The genes are TRBV18 and TRBJ2-3; perhaps TRBD1 as D (6 bases). Germline CDR1 and CDR2: KGHSH and LQKENI. The CDR3 contains 14 residues. The V end was cut by 6 bases, the J end by 6 bases, with 16 bases between. DNA of the CDR3: TGTGCCAGCTCTCCCACAGGGTCCTTGGATACGCAGTATTTT. Its protein product is CASSPTGSLDTQYF.

CDR3 nucleotide sequence: TGTGCCAGCAGCTTGGGGTCAGCGGGGGCCCACAATGAGCAGTTCTTC. Protein sequence: CASSLGSAGAHNEQFF. The chain joins TRBV11-3 to TRBJ2-1; 8 bases fit TRBD2. The CDR3 covers 16 residues. Germline V gene sequence: CDR1 SGHNT, CDR2 YENEEA. J gave up 5 bases and V 3 bases, and 9 bases lay outside the gene matches.

This rearrangement joins TRBV5-6 to TRBJ2-2, with 8 bases that match TRBD2. Losses at the gene ends were 4 bases for V and 4 bases for J; bases not matched to a gene: 9. The germline gives CDR1 SGHDT, CDR2 YYEEEE. The CDR3 is 16 amino acids. CDR3 sequence: CASSPEAGTSTGELFF. CDR3 DNA: TGTGCCAGCAGCCCCGAAGCGGGGACTAGCACCGGGGAGCTGTTTTTT.

This rearrangement joins TRBV4-2 to TRBJ2-7, with D unclear. This CDR3 is 17 amino acids long. V gave up 4 bases and J gave up 2 bases, with 21 bases separating them. CDR1 is LGHNA, CDR2 YNFKEQ, per germline. The CDR3: CASSPEIRTAVPYEQYF. CDR3 DNA: TGTGCCAGCAGCCCGGAGATTAGAACCGCTGTACCCTACGAGCAGTACTTC.